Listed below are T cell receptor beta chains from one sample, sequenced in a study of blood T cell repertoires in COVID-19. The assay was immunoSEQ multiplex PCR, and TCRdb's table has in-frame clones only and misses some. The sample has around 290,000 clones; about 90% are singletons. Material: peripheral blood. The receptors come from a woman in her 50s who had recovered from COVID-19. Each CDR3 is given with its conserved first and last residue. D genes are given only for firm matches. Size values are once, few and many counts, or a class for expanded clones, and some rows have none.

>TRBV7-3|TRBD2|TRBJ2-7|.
TGTGCCAGCAGCGCGAGTAGCGGGAGCTCCTACGAGCAGTACTTC
CASSASSGSSYEQYF
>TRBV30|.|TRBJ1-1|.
TGTGCCTGGAACATGGGCCTGAACACTGAAGCTTTCTTT
CAWNMGLNTEAFF
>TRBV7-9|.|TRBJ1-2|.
TGTGCCAGCAGGCAGGACAGTAACTATGGCTACACCTTC
CASRQDSNYGYTF
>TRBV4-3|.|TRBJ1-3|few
TGCGCCAGCAGCCAAGATCCGCCCCCCCGAGGCAACTCTGGAAACACCATATATTTT
CASSQDPPPRGNSGNTIYF
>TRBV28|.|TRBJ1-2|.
TGTGCCAGCAGTCCGGGGATCGAATATGGCTACACCTTC
CASSPGIEYGYTF
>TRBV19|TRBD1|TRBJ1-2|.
TGTGCCGAGACGGGACAGGGGGCCAATGGCTACACCTTC
CAETGQGANGYTF
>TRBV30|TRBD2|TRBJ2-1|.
TGTGCCTGGAGTGGAACTAGCGGGTTCTACAATGAGCAGTTCTTC
CAWSGTSGFYNEQFF
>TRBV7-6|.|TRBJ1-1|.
TGTGCCAGCAGCTCAGTCGGGGGAAACGCTGAAGCTTTCTTT
CASSSVGGNAEAFF
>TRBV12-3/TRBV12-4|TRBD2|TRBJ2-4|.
TGTGCCAGCAGCGTGCGGGAGTGGGACATTCAGTACTTC
CASSVREWDIQYF
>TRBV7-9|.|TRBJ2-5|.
TGTGCCAGCAGCTTAGGGGTGGGCGGGAAAGAGACCCAGTACTTC
CASSLGVGGKETQYF
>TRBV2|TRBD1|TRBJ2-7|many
TGTGCCAGCGGCGCCGGGACAGGGGGTTCCTACGAGCAGTACTTC
CASGAGTGGSYEQYF
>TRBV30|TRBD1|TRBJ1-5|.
TGTGCCTGGAGGGGGACAGTCAATCAGCCCCAGCATTTT
CAWRGTVNQPQHF
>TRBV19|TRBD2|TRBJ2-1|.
TGTGCCAGTAGTACAGAACTAGCGGGAGGTGGTGAGCAGTTCTTC
CASSTELAGGGEQFF
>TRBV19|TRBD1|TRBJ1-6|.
TGTGCCAGTAGTACGACCGCCGGGACAGATAATTCACCCCTCCACTTT
CASSTTAGTDNSPLHF
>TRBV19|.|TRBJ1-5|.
TGTGCCAGTAAAATCAACCCCTCCGGGCAGCCCCAGCATTTT
CASKINPSGQPQHF
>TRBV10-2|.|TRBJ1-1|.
TGCGCCAGCAGTGAGAGGTTGGGAGGTGGCACTGAAGCTTTCTTT
CASSERLGGGTEAFF
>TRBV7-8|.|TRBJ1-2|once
TGTGCCAGCAGCGCCGCCTCTCGAGGTTCTAACTATGGCTACACCTTC
CASSAASRGSNYGYTF
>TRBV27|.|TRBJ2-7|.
TGTGCCAGCAGTTTTCCTGGAGGCGAGCAGTACTTC
CASSFPGGEQYF
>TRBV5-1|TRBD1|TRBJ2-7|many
TGCGCCAGCAGCCTCGGGACAGGGACCTACGAGCAGTACTTC
CASSLGTGTYEQYF
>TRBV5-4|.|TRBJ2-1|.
TGTGCCAGCAGCGCCGGGACTCTTCGATCCTACAATGAGCAGTTCTTC
CASSAGTLRSYNEQFF
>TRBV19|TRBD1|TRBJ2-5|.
TGTGCCAGTAACTGGGACAGGGGGCAAGAGACCCAGTACTTC
CASNWDRGQETQYF
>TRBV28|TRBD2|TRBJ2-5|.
TGTGCCAGCAGCCCAAGACTAGCGGGGGTGGAGACCCAGTACTTC
CASSPRLAGVETQYF
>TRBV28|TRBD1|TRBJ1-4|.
TGTGCCAGCAGGACAGGGGGCGCGGAAAAACTGTTTTTT
CASRTGGAEKLFF
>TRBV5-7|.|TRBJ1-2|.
TGTGCCAGCAGCTTATGGACAGATACTAACTATGGCTACACCTTC
CASSLWTDTNYGYTF
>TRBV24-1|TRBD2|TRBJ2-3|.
TGTGCCACCAGTGACCAGGGACTAGCGGGAGTTGATACGCAGTATTTT
CATSDQGLAGVDTQYF
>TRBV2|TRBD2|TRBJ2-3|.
TGTGCCAGCAGTGTGCAGCGGGGGGCTTTCGATACGCAGTATTTT
CASSVQRGAFDTQYF
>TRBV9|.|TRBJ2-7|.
TGTGCCAGCAGCGTAGTCGGGGGCGAGCAGTACTTC
CASSVVGGEQYF
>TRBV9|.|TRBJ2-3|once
TGTGCCAGCGGGGCGGGGTTGACAGATACGCAGTATTTT
CASGAGLTDTQYF
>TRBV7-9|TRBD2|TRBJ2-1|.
TGTGCCAGCAGTTTGGTGTCCGGGACTAGCGGGAGCAGGTACAATGAGCAGTTCTTC
CASSLVSGTSGSRYNEQFF
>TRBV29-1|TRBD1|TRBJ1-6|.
TGCAGCTTCCGACAGGGGGCGGACTCACCCCTCCACTTT
CSFRQGADSPLHF
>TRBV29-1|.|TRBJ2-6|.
TGCAGCGTCCCGTCCTCTGGGGGGTCTGGGGCCAACGTCCTGACTTTC
CSVPSSGGSGANVLTF
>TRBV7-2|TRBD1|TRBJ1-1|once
TGTGCCAGCAGCTTAAAGGGGGCGAAGAACACTGAAGCTTTCTTT
CASSLKGAKNTEAFF
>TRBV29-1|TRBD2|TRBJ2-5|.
TGCAGCGTTGTACCGCCTAGCGGGTGGGTGGAGACCCAGTACTTC
CSVVPPSGWVETQYF
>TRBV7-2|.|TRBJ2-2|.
TGTGCCAGCAGCCCCCTACCGAACACCGGGGAGCTGTTTTTT
CASSPLPNTGELFF
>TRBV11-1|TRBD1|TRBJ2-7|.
TGTGCCAGCAGCCAGCCGGGACAGGGTTCCTACGAGCAGTACTTC
CASSQPGQGSYEQYF
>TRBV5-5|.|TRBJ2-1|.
TGTGCCAGCAGCTCGAGCTCCTACAATGAGCAGTTCTTC
CASSSSSYNEQFF
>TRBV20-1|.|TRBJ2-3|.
TGCAGTGCTAGTCGCGGGGTAGCGAGGGGTGCAGATACGCAGTATTTT
CSASRGVARGADTQYF
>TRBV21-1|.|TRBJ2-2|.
TGTGCCAGCAGCAAAGGCTCGGACAGAGGACCCGGGGAGCTGTTTTTT
CASSKGSDRGPGELFF
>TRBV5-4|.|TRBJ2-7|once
TGTGCCAGCAGCTTGAGCGATAGGGACACCTTCCTTGGCAGCGAGCAGTACTTC
CASSLSDRDTFLGSEQYF
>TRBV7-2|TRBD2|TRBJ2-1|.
TGTGCCACCAAGCCGGGACTAGGCAATCAAGAGCAGTTCTTC
CATKPGLGNQEQFF
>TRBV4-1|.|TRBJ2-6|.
TGCGCCAGCAGCCAGGGCAGGGGTTACACTGGGGCCAACGTCCTGACTTTC
CASSQGRGYTGANVLTF
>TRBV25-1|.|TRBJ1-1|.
TGTGCCAGCAGTGGCTGGGACACGAACACTGAAGCTTTCTTT
CASSGWDTNTEAFF
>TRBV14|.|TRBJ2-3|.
TGTGCCAGCAGCCAAGGCCAGAGCACAGATACGCAGTATTTT
CASSQGQSTDTQYF
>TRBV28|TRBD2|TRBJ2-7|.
TGTGCCAGCAGCGGACTAGCGGGCCCCTACGAGCAGTACTTC
CASSGLAGPYEQYF
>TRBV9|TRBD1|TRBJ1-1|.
TGTGCCAGCAGCGTAGGGCCACAGGGGGAAGCTTTCTTT
CASSVGPQGEAFF
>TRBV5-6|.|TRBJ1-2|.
TGTGCCAGCAGCTTCCGACGGGAGGGGCGCGGCTACACCTTC
CASSFRREGRGYTF
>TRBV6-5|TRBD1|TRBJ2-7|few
TGTGCCAGCAGTACCGGGACAGGGTGGAGCGAGCAGTACTTC
CASSTGTGWSEQYF